The TCR beta chain described here comes from a study of identifying expanded T cells in peripheral blood (dated 2019 in TCRdb). In the study overall: Technical replicates were generated by sequencing separate aliquots of the same genomic DNA pool, and four replicates were compared pairwise.

TCRbeta CDR3 regions were profiled with the immunoSEQ Assay using bias-controlled multiplex PCR amplification of genomic DNA. The study's processing was this. To quantify the absolute abundance of each unique TCRbeta CDR3 region, the sequences were collapsed and filtered. Two models were used to test differential abundance: a binomial model (Fisher-equivalent) and a beta-binomial model that adds time-dependent variance fitted from healthy donors. Clones with fewer than 5 combined templates were excluded, and clones with Benjamini-Hochberg FDR below 0.01 were called differentially abundant. Beta-binomial variance was modeled as a function of total template count across the two samples using the form v = (b*log(k)+a)^2. TCRdb mirrors the immuneACCESS table, restricted to in-frame sequences. Some clones are absent from its copies; in checked studies, under half trace to an unresolved V gene, and the reason for the others is unknown. V and J calls and clone size are those listed in that table; D and trimming were worked out from the DNA. The sample contains approximately 100,000 clones, about 85% of them found a single time. Approximately 8% of the sample lies in the top ten.

What the study reported, not specific to this receptor: The authors expected that biological variance in healthy repertoires might rise further over much longer intervals, such as months to years. In all healthy donors, the variance in clone template counts between samples taken roughly 14 days apart rose significantly as total template count increased. Approximately 1.2 differentially abundant clones were flagged by the binomial model between technical replicates, whereas about 15 and 19 were flagged over approximately two weeks and four weeks, respectively. Across all healthy-donor time intervals, the beta-binomial model significantly lowered both the number of clones called differentially abundant and the false-positive rate.

To note about this clone: Its specific antigen is unknown. Base qualities are not at hand, and no much larger clone is one base apart.

No immune events such as infections were documented for the healthy donors during the collection period. Time-dependent variance in a beta-binomial model of T-cell clone differential abundance was calibrated using healthy-donor blood repertoires as a training cohort. The training cohort comprised roughly ten healthy donors, 3 female and 7 male. The donors were between roughly 25 and 64 years old, with an average age of 43 years. Whole blood was collected from each healthy donor at three time points spaced two to three weeks apart and obtained from a commercial supplier. For immunosequencing, genomic DNA was extracted from unsorted whole blood. V loses 4 bases, J loses 11 bases, and the germline ends lie 17 bases apart. From its cysteine to its phenylalanine, the CDR3 spans 13 amino acids. Of the read, only the CDR3 DNA is kept; its 39 bases are in frame from base 1. The germline V gene supplies CDR1 SGHTA and CDR2 FQGTGA.

The sequenced sample consisted of blood. The clonotype comes from a person aged 18-70 years in good health. The V and J genes are TRBV7-3 and TRBJ1-1, with TRBD1 tentatively as D gene (6 bases match). DNA sequence: TGTGCCAGCAGCTCGCTTCAGGGGAAGAGGGCTTTCTTT. Its translation is CASSSLQGKRAFF.